Listed here are 31 T cell receptor beta chains from one sample, sequenced in a study of CD8+CD57+ T cells in acquired aplastic anemia. Genomic DNA templated the TCR beta VDJ and CDR3 profiling. TCRdb fed the reads into MiXCR, producing one record per CDR3 protein. Of fewer than 250,000 distinct CDR3 sequences in the sample, approximately 52% were seen once. The sample comprised sorted CD4+, CD8+, or CD8+CD57+ T cells (not recorded which) from PBMCs. These receptor sequences come from a human donor in good health, serving as a control.

The chain employs TRBV7-2 and TRBJ2-2; perhaps TRBD2 as D (5 bases). Germline V gene data show CDR1 as SGHTA and CDR2 as FQGNSA. Between the trimmed V and J ends, which lost 3 bases and 1 base, there was a span of 9 bases. This CDR3 region has 15 residues. The CDR3 loop is CASSFTGMNTGELFF. The CDR3 DNA reads TGTGCCAGCAGCTTTACGGGGATGAACACCGGGGAGCTGTTTTTT.

The V call is TRBV10-3, the J call TRBJ2-5; D tentatively fits TRBD1 or TRBD2 (5 bases each). The CDR3 contains 13 residues. The germline V gene has CDR1 ENHRY and CDR2 SYGVKD. The V end lost 8 bases, the J end lost 4 bases, and 14 bases lay between the germline ends. CDR3: CAIGGTPRETQYF. CDR3 DNA sequence: TGTGCCATCGGTGGGACCCCCCGAGAGACCCAGTACTTC.

V is TRBV7-6 and J is TRBJ2-6, with a weak D call TRBD1 (5 bases). V was cut by 8 bases and J by 4 bases, with 15 bases left in between. From germline, CDR1 is SGHVS and CDR2 FNYEAQ. The CDR3 sequence is 15 residues long. CDR3 in amino acids: CASWGLVDGANVLTF. CDR3 DNA: TGTGCCAGCTGGGGCCTGGTGGACGGGGCCAACGTCCTGACTTTC.

This clonotype was picked up many times. The J gene is TRBJ2-7, the V gene TRBV4-3, with 7 positions matching TRBD1. Germline CDR1 is LGHNA and CDR2 is YSLEER. The J segment lost 6 bases and the V segment lost 0 bases, leaving 5 bases of the junction unmatched. CDR3 size: 14 residues. The DNA for the CDR3 is TGCGCCAGCAGCCAAGAGCTAGCAGGGGGCGAGCAGTACTTC. Translation gives CASSQELAGGEQYF.

This clonotype was picked up one time. CDR3 amino acids: CASSIPGYRNSPLHF. DNA for the CDR3: TGTGCCAGTAGTATCCCGGGGTATCGGAATTCACCCCTCCACTTT. This rearrangement joins TRBV19 to TRBJ1-6; unclear D gene. Germline values: CDR1 LNHDA, CDR2 SQIVND (reference sequence). The CDR3 is made up of 15 amino acids. Trimming pared 3 bases from V and 7 bases from J, leaving 13 bases between.

This clonotype appeared many times. This chain uses TRBV6-5 with TRBJ1-1; D may be TRBD1 (5 bases). Germline loops: CDR1 MNHEY, CDR2 SVGAGI. The V and J ends lost 5 bases and 0 bases respectively, with 13 bases between them. The CDR3 is 15 residues long. CDR3 in DNA: TGTGCCAGCAGTCTTACAATCAGGGTGAACACTGAAGCTTTCTTT. The encoded protein is CASSLTIRVNTEAFF.

V usage is TRBV24-1 and J usage is TRBJ2-3, with D tentatively TRBD1 or TRBD2 (5 bases each). The CDR3 extends over 15 amino acids. Looked up from germline, CDR1 is KGHDR and CDR2 is SFDVKD. V lost 5 bases, J lost 1 base, and 12 bases lay in between. The CDR3 sequence is CATSVPMGRTDTQYF. In DNA form, the CDR3 reads TGTGCCACCAGTGTCCCAATGGGACGCACAGATACGCAGTATTTT.

This clonotype was recorded many times. The rearrangement uses TRBV5-1 and TRBJ1-4; D is perhaps TRBD1 (5 bases). The CDR3 loop spans 16 amino acids. CDR1 and CDR2 (germline): SGHRS, YFSETQ. The ends were cut back, 4 bases at V and 4 bases at J, with 17 bases in the middle. This chain's CDR3 is CASSAQVTGVNEKLFF. DNA of the CDR3: TGCGCCAGCAGCGCCCAAGTTACAGGAGTTAATGAAAAACTGTTTTTT.

In this sample, this clonotype turned up a few times. V and J are TRBV20-1 and TRBJ2-5, with D perhaps matching TRBD2 (5 bases). Per the germline V gene, CDR1 is DFQATT and CDR2 is SNEGSKA (reference sequence). This CDR3 has 11 amino acids. The CDR3 sequence is CSALAAETQYF. In DNA form, the CDR3 reads TGCAGCGCGCTAGCAGCGGAGACCCAGTACTTC.

The rearrangement links TRBV12-3 or TRBV12-4 to TRBJ2-1, with D possibly TRBD1 on 7 matching bases. The CDR3 has 13 amino acids. The V and J ends lost 4 bases and 12 bases respectively, with 16 bases between them. This chain's CDR3 is CASSSQGGDTQFF. The CDR3 bases are TGTGCCAGCAGTTCCCAGGGGGGAGATACGCAGTTCTTC.

J is TRBJ2-3 and V is TRBV2; D perhaps matches TRBD2 (7 bases). Germline-derived CDR1 and CDR2 are SNHLY and FYNNEI. V was cut by 3 bases and J by 1 base, with 14 bases left in between. This CDR3 region has 16 residues. The CDR3 nucleotides are TGTGCCAGCAGTGATGGGACCGGGGGGCGCACAGATACGCAGTATTTT. This translates into CASSDGTGGRTDTQYF.

This clonotype was counted a few times. This sequence joins TRBV18 and TRBJ2-2, with no clear D. The CDR3 covers 12 residues. Germline assignment: CDR1 KGHSH and CDR2 LQKENI. The germline V and J ends were trimmed by 2 bases and 5 bases, with 3 bases remaining between them. CDR3 residues: CASSPGTGELFF. The CDR3 bases are TGTGCCAGCTCACCAGGGACCGGGGAGCTGTTTTTT.

The chain is built from TRBV11-2 and TRBJ1-1; D not certain. This CDR3 is built from 11 residues. V was pared by 5 bases and J by 10 bases, with 11 bases between. Germline assignment: CDR1 SGHAT and CDR2 FQNNGV. The CDR3 sequence is CASSQRPGAFF. Written as DNA, the CDR3 is TGTGCCAGCAGCCAAAGACCTGGAGCTTTCTTT.

As for this clonotype: A much bigger clone sits one base away, suggesting this may be a read error. The gene calls are TRBV6-1 and TRBJ1-3; D not resolved. CDR3 size: 10 residues. CDR1 MNHNS and CDR2 SASEGT come from the germline V gene. CDR3 residues: CASGGSTIYF. For the CDR3, the DNA is TGTGCCAGCGGAGGAAGCACCATATATTTT.

This chain links TRBV11-2 with TRBJ1-1, with 7 positions matching TRBD1. V was pared by 5 bases and J by 4 bases, with 4 bases of the junction left unmatched. The germline CDR1 and CDR2 sequences are SGHAT and FQNNGV. The CDR3 extends over 13 amino acids. The CDR3 spells CASSHGQATEAFF. The CDR3 bases are TGTGCCAGCAGCCACGGACAGGCCACTGAAGCTTTCTTT.

J is TRBJ1-4 and V is TRBV20-1; D ambiguous. The V gene's germline CDR1 is DFQATT and CDR2 SNEGSKA (reference sequence). This CDR3 is 12 amino acids long. The V end was cut by 4 bases, the J end by 8 bases, with 11 bases between. The CDR3 DNA follows: TGCAGTGCTAAGGGCTCTAGGGAAAAACTGTTTTTT. It yields the protein CSAKGSREKLFF.

This clonotype was recorded a few times. With a much larger clone just one base away, this may be a read error. The CDR3 ends on some other residue instead of the conserved phenylalanine or tryptophan, so this is likely a read error. The rearrangement uses TRBV7-6 and TRBJ1-1; D possibly corresponds to TRBD1 (5 bases). This CDR3 has 16 residues. Germline loops: CDR1 SGHVS, CDR2 FNYEAQ. With 3 bases removed from V and 5 bases from J, the gap between germline ends came to 19 bases. CDR3 nucleotide sequence: TGTGCCAGCAGCTTGTTGGCGCGGGGAAAGGGGACTGAAGCTTTCCTT. Translated: CASSLLARGKGTEAFL.

This clonotype showed up many times. The chain employs TRBV6-2 or TRBV6-3 and TRBJ1-1; D is unclear. Germline lookup yields CDR1 MNHEY and CDR2 SVGEGT. V lost 2 bases and J 6 bases, leaving 7 bases between the germline ends. This CDR3 is built from 12 residues. The CDR3 DNA reads as TGTGCCAGCAGTTACCTTGGGGCTGAAGCTTTCTTT. This gives the protein CASSYLGAEAFF.

This clonotype showed up many times. Its ends do not fully match the called genes, so a read error is possible. This chain connects TRBV4-2 to TRBJ1-2, with D perhaps matching TRBD1 (6 bases). This CDR3 is built from 15 residues. The germline V gene has CDR1 LGHNA and CDR2 YNFKEQ. The CDR3 sequence is CASSQLGTTRYGYTF. The CDR3 region has the DNA TGCGCCAGCAGCCAGTTGGGGACAACTCGTTATGGCTACACCTTC.

Many counts were recorded for this clonotype. This chain uses TRBV20-1 with TRBJ2-7, with 11 nucleotides matching TRBD2. Germline V CDR1 and CDR2: DFQATT, SNEGSKA (reference sequence). J lost 8 bases, V lost 4 bases, and 7 bases had no gene match. This CDR3 has 13 residues. CDR3 region: CSANLAGGPKQYF. CDR3 bases: TGCAGTGCTAATTTAGCGGGGGGGCCGAAGCAGTACTTC.

The chain carries TRBV7-2 and TRBJ1-1; D gene unclear. Trimming cost V 1 base and J 5 bases, with 14 bases left between them. This CDR3 comprises 15 residues. CDR1 and CDR2 (germline): SGHTA, FQGNSA. CDR3 DNA sequence: TGTGCCAGCAGCTTAGTTGGCCCCGGGAGGACTGAAGCTTTCTTT. Protein sequence: CASSLVGPGRTEAFF. Full variable domain (rest looked up from reference TRBV7-2 and TRBJ1-1): GAGVSQSPSNKVTEKGKDVELRCDPISGHTALYWYRQSLGQGLEFLIYFQGNSAPDKSGLPSDRFSAERTGGSVSTLTIQRTQQEDSAVYLCASSLVGPGRTEAFFGQGTRLTVV.

V is TRBV29-1 and J is TRBJ2-7; D possibly uses TRBD1 or TRBD2 (6 bases each). Germline CDR1 SQVTM, CDR2 ANQGSEA. Trimming removed 4 bases at V and 2 bases at J, with 12 bases between. CDR3 length: 13 residues. The CDR3 here is CSVARGAAYEQYF. In DNA, the CDR3 is TGCAGCGTTGCGAGGGGGGCCGCCTACGAGCAGTACTTC.

The rearrangement links TRBV12-3 or TRBV12-4 to TRBJ1-4, with 7 nucleotides matching TRBD1. The CDR3 extends over 14 amino acids. Losses at the gene ends were 6 bases for V and 7 bases for J; bases not matched to a gene: 8. CDR3 residues: CASSPKTGREKLFF. The CDR3 region has the DNA TGTGCCAGCAGCCCGAAGACAGGGCGTGAAAAACTGTTTTTT.

V usage is TRBV20-1 and J usage is TRBJ1-4; D gene ambiguous. The CDR3 has 13 residues. Germline CDR1 and CDR2: DFQATT and SNEGSKA (reference sequence). The V gene lost 4 bases and the J gene lost 2 bases, with 8 bases spanning the gap. The CDR3 bases are TGCAGTGCTACCTCCGGGACTAATGAAAAACTGTTTTTT. Translation: CSATSGTNEKLFF.

The rearrangement joins TRBV11-1 to TRBJ2-7; D is tentatively TRBD1 or TRBD2 (5 bases each). The germline V gene encodes CDR1 SGHAT and CDR2 FQDESV (reference sequence). The CDR3 contains 15 residues. V was pared by 9 bases and J by 6 bases, with 24 bases between. The CDR3 nucleotides are TGTGCCAGTTCCGGGGCAAGAATAACGTTCCGCGAGCAGTACTTC. Translation gives CASSGARITFREQYF. Combining the CDR3 with reference TRBV11-1 and TRBJ2-7 gives the whole variable domain EAEVAQSPRYKITEKSQAVAFWCDPISGHATLYWYRQILGQGPELLVQFQDESVVDDSQLPKDRFSAERLKGVDSTLKIQPAELGDSAMYLCASSGARITFREQYFGPGTRLTVT.

The chain combines TRBV7-2 with TRBJ2-7, with D perhaps given as TRBD1 or TRBD2 (7 bases each). V was pared by 1 base and J by 4 bases, with 23 bases between. The V gene's germline CDR1 is SGHTA and CDR2 FQGNSA. The CDR3 has 18 residues. CDR3 region: CASSLEVSGTALGYEQYF. The CDR3 bases are TGTGCCAGCAGCTTAGAAGTCAGCGGGACAGCCCTCGGTTACGAGCAGTACTTC.

The chain uses TRBV9 and TRBJ2-5; TRBD2 aligns across 9 bases. V lost 5 bases to trimming and J lost 2 bases; unmatched junction nucleotides: 4. The CDR3 totals 14 residues. From germline, CDR1 is SGDLS and CDR2 YYNGEE. CDR3 sequence: CASSGGGVQETQYF. In nucleotides, the CDR3 is TGTGCCAGCAGTGGCGGGGGGGTTCAAGAGACCCAGTACTTC. Combining the CDR3 with reference TRBV9 and TRBJ2-5 gives the whole variable domain DSGVTQTPKHLITATGQRVTLRCSPRSGDLSVYWYQQSLDQGLQFLIQYYNGEERAKGNILERFSAQQFPDLHSELNLSSLELGDSALYFCASSGGGVQETQYFGPGTRLLVL.

This clonotype is a singleton in its sample. The chain links TRBV7-2 to TRBJ1-1; a weak D match, TRBD1 (5 bases). V was clipped by 7 bases and J by 4 bases, with 16 bases between them. The CDR3 spans 14 residues. Looked up from germline, CDR1 is SGHTA and CDR2 is FQGNSA. CDR3 region: CASTTPGAFTEAFF. CDR3 DNA: TGTGCCAGCACCACCCCTGGGGCGTTCACTGAAGCTTTCTTT. Filled out from reference TRBV7-2 and TRBJ1-1, the complete variable domain reads GAGVSQSPSNKVTEKGKDVELRCDPISGHTALYWYRQSLGQGLEFLIYFQGNSAPDKSGLPSDRFSAERTGGSVSTLTIQRTQQEDSAVYLCASTTPGAFTEAFFGQGTRLTVV.

The chain recombines TRBV3-1 with TRBJ1-5; TRBD1 aligns across 7 bases. The germline V gene has CDR1 LGHDT and CDR2 YNNKEL (reference sequence). With 2 bases clipped from V and 5 bases from J, the junction kept 3 bases outside the gene matches. This CDR3 has 14 residues. The chain's CDR3 is CASSQLTGDQPQHF. In nucleotides, the CDR3 is TGTGCCAGCAGCCAACTCACAGGGGATCAGCCCCAGCATTTT.

This chain joins TRBV29-1 and TRBJ1-2; TRBD1 might be the D (5 bases). Germline-derived CDR1 and CDR2 are SQVTM and ANQGSEA. CDR3 length: 14 residues. Trimming removed 5 bases from V and 2 bases from J, with 15 bases in between. This chain's CDR3 is CSVNEVPGNYGYTF. The CDR3 bases are TGCAGCGTTAATGAAGTCCCAGGGAACTATGGCTACACCTTC.

The V and J genes are TRBV15 and TRBJ2-7, with 8 bases that match TRBD1. J gave up 7 bases and V 1 base, and 6 bases lay outside the gene matches. CDR3 length: 14 residues. From germline, CDR1 is LNHNV and CDR2 YYDKDF (reference sequence). The CDR3 DNA reads TGTGCCACCAGCAGAGGACAGGGGCGGCGAGAGCAGTACTTC. Translated, it gives CATSRGQGRREQYF.